Listed below are T cell receptor beta chains from one sample, sequenced in a study of T cell clonotyping in hematopoietic cell transplantation. Produced via immunoSEQ multiplex PCR; TCRdb's table is partial and in-frame only. The sample consists of several thousand clones, around 80% of them appearing once. This sample comprised peripheral blood mononuclear cells, obtained 100 days after allogeneic stem cell transplant. These receptors originate from a male patient in his 50s who had an allogeneic stem cell transplant from an unrelated donor, so the T cells may come from the graft donor. Some clones in this sample may be carry-over from other donors' samples. CDR3s include the opening cysteine and the closing phenylalanine or tryptophan. The D gene is left open where the match is weak. Only some rows state a clone size, as once, few, many or a class for expanded clones.

J gene,D gene,CDR3 length,clone size,V gene,CDR3 DNA,CDR3 protein
TRBJ2-3,.,15,.,TRBV2,TGTGCCAGCAGCGACAGCGTTTGGGGCACAGATACGCAGTATTTT,CASSDSVWGTDTQYF
TRBJ2-3,.,13,.,TRBV10-1,TGCGCCAGCAGTCACGAGCCTCCCGGTACGCAGTATTTT,CASSHEPPGTQYF
TRBJ1-1,TRBD1,12,.,TRBV6-5,TGTGCCACCAAGGGGACAGGGGTCGAAGCTTTCTTT,CATKGTGVEAFF
TRBJ1-4,.,13,.,TRBV2,TGTGCCACCCAGCAGGGCCTTAATGAAAAACTGTTTTTT,CATQQGLNEKLFF
TRBJ1-1,.,13,.,TRBV6-6,TGTGCCAGTACACGCGAGGGGAGCACTGAAGCTTTCTTT,CASTREGSTEAFF
TRBJ1-5,.,18,large,TRBV2,TGTGCCAGCAGTAACGAGGCTACAGGGATTCGGGGCAATCAGCCCCAGCATTTT,CASSNEATGIRGNQPQHF
TRBJ2-2,.,14,.,TRBV5-1,TGCGCCAGCAGCCCCGGGACACCCACCGGGGAGCTGTTTTTT,CASSPGTPTGELFF
TRBJ2-7,.,15,once,TRBV7-2,TGTGCCAGCAGCTCCGGGGGATTTAACCCCTACGAGCAGTACTTC,CASSSGGFNPYEQYF
TRBJ2-7,.,12,.,TRBV6-6,TGTGCCAGCAGCCAACAGGGCTACGAGCAGTACTTC,CASSQQGYEQYF
TRBJ2-1,TRBD2,17,once,TRBV19,TGTGCCAGTAGTATAGATGGGACTAGCGGGGTAGACAATGAGCAGTTCTTC,CASSIDGTSGVDNEQFF
TRBJ2-1,TRBD2,14,.,TRBV6-5,TGTGCCAGCAGCCGGACTAGCGGTGACAATGAGCAGTTCTTC,CASSRTSGDNEQFF
TRBJ2-7,TRBD2,16,.,TRBV27,TGTGCCAGCAGTTTCTTAGGGACTAGCGGGACCTACGAGCAGTACTTC,CASSFLGTSGTYEQYF
TRBJ1-2,.,13,.,TRBV7-2,TGTGCCAGCAGCTTAGGAACAAGCTATGGCTACACCTTC,CASSLGTSYGYTF
TRBJ2-2,.,12,.,TRBV28,TGTGCCAGCAGTTTACGGCCCGGGGAGCTGTTTTTT,CASSLRPGELFF
TRBJ1-2,.,11,few,TRBV29-1,TGCAGCGTTGGGACACGGTTCGGCTACACCTTC,CSVGTRFGYTF
TRBJ2-6,.,14,few,TRBV6-6,TGTGCCAGCACCGACTTGGGTGGGGCCAACGTCCTGACTTTC,CASTDLGGANVLTF
TRBJ2-1,.,12,few,TRBV5-1,TGCGCCAGCAGCTTGGATTGGGGTGAGCAGTTCTTC,CASSLDWGEQFF
TRBJ1-1,.,13,.,TRBV6-6,TGTGCCAGCAGTCTAAGGGGCAACGCTGAAGCTTTCTTT,CASSLRGNAEAFF
TRBJ2-3,TRBD2,15,.,TRBV19,TGTGCCAGTAGGGATCCGGGACTAGCATCAGATACGCAGTATTTT,CASRDPGLASDTQYF
TRBJ2-7,.,13,.,TRBV4-2,TGTGCCAGCAGCCAAGGCCGAACCTACGAGCAGTACTTC,CASSQGRTYEQYF
TRBJ2-7,TRBD1,15,medium-sized,TRBV7-2,TGTGCCAGCAGCTCTTCTTTGGGGGCAGGGGGCGACGAGGACTTC,CASSSSLGAGGDEDF
TRBJ2-1,TRBD1,16,.,TRBV4-1,TGCGCCAGCAGCCAAGATATCCGGGACAGCTACAATGAGCAGTTCTTC,CASSQDIRDSYNEQFF
TRBJ1-4,.,15,.,TRBV7-2,TGTGCCAGCAGCTTAGGAACAGGCCGGTCGGGAAAACTGTTTTTT,CASSLGTGRSGKLFF
TRBJ1-1,.,13,few,TRBV6-1,TGTGCCAGCAGTGAAGCGGGAAGGTCTGAAGCTTTCTTT,CASSEAGRSEAFF
TRBJ2-5,.,12,.,TRBV7-2,TGTGCCAGCAGCCAGCCCCGCGAGACCCAGTACTTC,CASSQPRETQYF
TRBJ2-2,TRBD1,14,.,TRBV7-2,TGTGCCAGCATCCTGGACAGGAGGTCCGGGGAGCTGTTTTTT,CASILDRRSGELFF
TRBJ2-5,.,14,.,TRBV19,TGTGCCAGTAGTACGGGGACACTACAAGAGACCCAGTACTTC,CASSTGTLQETQYF
TRBJ1-4,.,16,.,TRBV19,TGTGCCAGTAGTGCCCCCAGGGAGCCAGCTAATGAAAAACTGTTTTTT,CASSAPREPANEKLFF
TRBJ2-7,.,13,.,TRBV9,TGTGCCAGCAGCGTAGGGGTATCCTACGAGCAGTACTTC,CASSVGVSYEQYF
TRBJ1-5,.,14,.,TRBV6-1,TGTGCCAGCAGCATCTTACAGGCCGGTCAGCCCCAGCATTTT,CASSILQAGQPQHF
TRBJ2-2,.,14,few,TRBV6-5,TGTGCCAGCAGTTACTCGTGGTCAACCGGGGAGCTGTTTTTT,CASSYSWSTGELFF
TRBJ1-2,TRBD1,16,.,TRBV10-2,TGCGCCAGCAGTCTTACTCAGGGACAGGGTGTCTATGGCTACACCTTC,CASSLTQGQGVYGYTF
TRBJ2-3,.,15,.,TRBV6-5,TGTGCCAGCAGTTACAGAGCGTCTAGCACAGATACGCAGTATTTT,CASSYRASSTDTQYF
TRBJ1-5,TRBD1,12,.,TRBV15,TGTGCCACCAGAGACAGGGGCCAGCCCCAGCATTTT,CATRDRGQPQHF
TRBJ2-3,.,14,.,TRBV2,TGTGCCAGCATTCGGACAGAGAGCACAGATACGCAGTATTTT,CASIRTESTDTQYF
TRBJ1-2,TRBD1,15,.,TRBV4-3,TGCGCCAGCAGCCAAGACGGCGGGACAGGGGATGGCTACACCTTC,CASSQDGGTGDGYTF
TRBJ2-2,.,14,few,TRBV19,TGTGCCAGTAGGCGGACCGCTAACACCGGGGAGCTGTTTTTT,CASRRTANTGELFF
TRBJ2-2,.,15,medium-sized,TRBV11-2,TGTGCCAGCAGCACACGGACAGCGGGGACCGGGGAGCTGTTTTTT,CASSTRTAGTGELFF
TRBJ2-7,.,13,once,TRBV11-2,TGTGCCAGCAGCTTAGGTACAGCCTACGAGCAGTACTTC,CASSLGTAYEQYF
TRBJ1-1,.,13,.,TRBV5-6,TGTGCCAGCAGGGCTCGCGGGGACACTGAAGCTTTCTTT,CASRARGDTEAFF
TRBJ2-3,.,14,.,TRBV7-9,TGTGCCAGCAGCCTAATTATTCCTACAGATACGCAGTATTTT,CASSLIIPTDTQYF
TRBJ2-2,.,14,.,TRBV6-1,TGTGCCAGCAGTGAGGGGGTGGACACCGGGGAGCTGTTTTTT,CASSEGVDTGELFF